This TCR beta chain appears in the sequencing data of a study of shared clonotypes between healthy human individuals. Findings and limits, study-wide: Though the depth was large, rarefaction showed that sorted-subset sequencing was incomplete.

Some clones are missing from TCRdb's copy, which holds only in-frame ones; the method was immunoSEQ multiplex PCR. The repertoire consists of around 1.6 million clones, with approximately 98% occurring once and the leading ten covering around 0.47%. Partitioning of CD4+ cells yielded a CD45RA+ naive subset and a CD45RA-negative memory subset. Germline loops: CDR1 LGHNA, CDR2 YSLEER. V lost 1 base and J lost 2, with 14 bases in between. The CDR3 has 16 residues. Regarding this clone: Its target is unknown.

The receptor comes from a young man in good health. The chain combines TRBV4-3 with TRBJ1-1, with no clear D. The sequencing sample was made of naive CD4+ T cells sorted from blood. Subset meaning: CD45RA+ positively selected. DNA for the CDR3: TGCGCCAGCAGCCAAGTATCCGGTGTGAGAAACACTGAAGCTTTCTTT. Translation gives CASSQVSGVRNTEAFF.